This is a list of T cell receptor beta chains from one sample in a study of technical replicates of blood from a handful of donors. The data were produced by immunoSEQ multiplex PCR, yet TCRdb's version contains in-frame clones alone and is incomplete. The sample yields tens of thousands of clones, more than 95% seen once. Sequencing input: T cells isolated from PBMCs. The receptors shown here come from a human donor in good health. CDR3s include the opening cysteine and the closing phenylalanine or tryptophan. A D gene is named only where the DNA matches it firmly. Clone size, where shown, is once, few, many, or a class for clones that have expanded.

TRBJ2-4	-	TRBV7-9	-	TGTGCCAGCAGCTTAACAGGGTTTTCTAGAAACATTCAGTACTTC	CASSLTGFSRNIQYF
TRBJ2-7	-	TRBV20-1	-	TGCAGTGCTAGCCGGGAATACGAGCAGTACTTC	CSASREYEQYF
TRBJ1-2	-	TRBV19	TRBD1	TGTGCCACCCCTCGGACAAACGACAGGGGAGGCTACACCTTC	CATPRTNDRGGYTF
TRBJ2-2	-	TRBV19	-	TGTGCCAGTATTGTGCCAAACGGCGGGGAGCTGTTTTTT	CASIVPNGGELFF
TRBJ2-5	-	TRBV6-5	-	TGTGCCAGCCGGGACACCCGGGAGACCCAGTACTTC	CASRDTRETQYF
TRBJ1-2	-	TRBV4-1	TRBD1	TGCGCCAGCAGCCAAGATCTGGACAGGGGCGATAGACTCTTC	CASSQDLDRGDRLF
TRBJ2-7	-	TRBV6-5	TRBD2	TGTGCCAGCAGTTACTCTAGCGGGGGAACCTACGAGCAGTACTTC	CASSYSSGGTYEQYF
TRBJ2-7	-	TRBV11-3	-	TGTGCCAGCAGCCCTTTTCCGACAGAGTCCTACGAGCAGTACTTC	CASSPFPTESYEQYF
TRBJ2-1	-	TRBV9	TRBD2	TGTGCCAGCAGCGTCCCCATCTCTACTCTAGCGGGAGGGCCTCATTTCAATGAGCAGTTCTTC	CASSVPISTLAGGPHFNEQFF
TRBJ2-7	-	TRBV19	-	TGTGCCAGTAGCCCCGGTGACGAGCAGTACTTC	CASSPGDEQYF
TRBJ2-7	-	TRBV6-5	TRBD2	TGTGCCAGCAAGAGAGCGGGAGGGCCTTACGAGCAGTACTTC	CASKRAGGPYEQYF
TRBJ2-2	-	TRBV4-2	TRBD1	TGTGCCAGCAGCCAAGATCCTAGGGGTCCTAGGGGGCTCGGGTATACGAACACCGGGGAGCTGTTTTTT	CASSQDPRGPRGLGYTNTGELFF
TRBJ2-6	-	TRBV5-1	-	TGCGCCAGCAGCTTGAGGGCGGAGGCCTCTGGGGCCAACGTCCTGACTTTC	CASSLRAEASGANVLTF
TRBJ1-1	-	TRBV6-5	-	TGTGCCAGCAGTTACTACGGGGGGCATGTGAACACTGAAGCTTTCTTT	CASSYYGGHVNTEAFF
TRBJ2-2	-	TRBV30	TRBD2	TGTGCCTGGAGTGTATTAAGGACTAGCGGACGGATAAGGAACACCGGGGAGCTGTTTTTT	CAWSVLRTSGRIRNTGELFF
TRBJ2-1	-	TRBV7-8	TRBD2	TGTGCCAGCAGCCAGAGGACTAGCGGGAGTAGCGTTGAGCAGTTCTTC	CASSQRTSGSSVEQFF
TRBJ2-3	-	TRBV7-9	TRBD1	TGTGCCAGCAGCTACCCACGACAGGGAGCAGATACGCAGTATTTT	CASSYPRQGADTQYF
TRBJ2-7	-	TRBV11-2	TRBD1	TGTGCCAGCAGCCAAGGGACAGGGGGGTTCTACGAGCAGTACTTC	CASSQGTGGFYEQYF
TRBJ2-3	-	TRBV2	TRBD2	TGTGCCAGCAGTGAGGAAGGGACTAGCGACACAGATACGCAGTATTTT	CASSEEGTSDTDTQYF
TRBJ2-7	-	TRBV5-8	-	TGTGCCAGCAACAACAGGGTCCACGAGCAGTACTTC	CASNNRVHEQYF
TRBJ2-5	-	TRBV5-6	-	TGTGCCAGCATTAAGGCGGCTGCCGAGACCCAGTACTTC	CASIKAAAETQYF
TRBJ2-5	-	TRBV12-5	TRBD2	TGTGCTAGTGGCTCAAGCGGGGGCTGGGAGACCCAGTACTTC	CASGSSGGWETQYF
TRBJ2-7	-	TRBV21-1	-	TGTGCCAGCAGCAGCCCGACAGGGGACGAAAAGGCCTCCTACGAGCAGTACTTC	CASSSPTGDEKASYEQYF
TRBJ2-7	-	TRBV4-2	-	TGTGCCAGCAGCCAAGATGGTAGCGAGCAGTACTTC	CASSQDGSEQYF
TRBJ1-4	-	TRBV15	TRBD1	TGTGCCACCAGCAGAGAAAGGGGGCCAGCTAATGAAAAACTGTTTTTT	CATSRERGPANEKLFF
TRBJ2-1	-	TRBV9	TRBD2	TGTGCCAGCAGCATAAAAACCGGGACTAGCGGGAGTAGGTACAATGAGCAGTTCTTC	CASSIKTGTSGSRYNEQFF
TRBJ2-2	-	TRBV5-1	-	TGCGCCAGCAGCTTGGAAGGACTAAGCCCAACCGGGGAGCTGTTTTTT	CASSLEGLSPTGELFF
TRBJ2-7	-	TRBV18	-	TGTGCCAGCTCACAAACTAGCAACGCCTACGAGCAGTACTTC	CASSQTSNAYEQYF
TRBJ1-5	-	TRBV2	TRBD1	TGTGCCAGCAGTTCCGGGACAGGGGTCAATCAGCCCCAGCATTTT	CASSSGTGVNQPQHF
TRBJ1-1	-	TRBV6-5	-	TGTGCCAGCGGGTCTCAACAGGGAATCACTGAAGCTTTCTTT	CASGSQQGITEAFF
TRBJ2-2	-	TRBV6-5	TRBD1	TGTGCCAGCAGAATACAGGGGGGCACCGGGGAGCTGTTTTTT	CASRIQGGTGELFF
TRBJ2-1	-	TRBV19	-	TGTGCCAGTAGTTTATCAGGGGTACCGTACAATGAGCAGTTCTTC	CASSLSGVPYNEQFF
TRBJ1-5	-	TRBV7-2	-	TGTGCCAGCAGCCTAGGATGGAGGCAGCCCCAGCATTTT	CASSLGWRQPQHF
TRBJ1-3	once	TRBV5-1	-	TGCGCCAGCAGCTTGACAGGCTCTGGAAACACCATATATTTT	CASSLTGSGNTIYF
TRBJ2-1	-	TRBV19	TRBD2	TGTGCCAGTAGTAACCTAGTCGGGGGGGGAAGGACTAGCGGGAGAATGGATGAGCAGTTCTTC	CASSNLVGGGRTSGRMDEQFF
TRBJ1-4	-	TRBV5-4	TRBD1	TGTGCCAGCAGCTTGAGGACAGGGGCGACAACTAATGAAAAACTGTTTTTT	CASSLRTGATTNEKLFF
TRBJ2-2	-	TRBV12-5	-	TGTGCTAGTGTCCCGGGGAATTTTGGCGGGGAGCTGTTTTTT	CASVPGNFGGELFF
TRBJ1-5	-	TRBV27	TRBD1	TGTGCCAGCAGGCCGACAGGGGGCCGCAATCAGCCCCAGCATTTT	CASRPTGGRNQPQHF
TRBJ2-1	-	TRBV11-3	-	TGTGCCAGCAGCCAACAGGGATGGAGCTCCTACAATGAGCAGTTCTTC	CASSQQGWSSYNEQFF
TRBJ2-7	once	TRBV11-3	TRBD1	TGTGCCAGCAGCCCCGGGACAGGGGCCTACGAGCAGTACTTC	CASSPGTGAYEQYF
TRBJ2-7	-	TRBV19	-	TGTGCCAGTAGTTATGACGGAGTCTACGAGCAGTACTTC	CASSYDGVYEQYF
TRBJ2-1	-	TRBV6-5	-	TGTGCCAGCAGTTACCGGGGTATACCAAACAATGAGCAGTTCTTC	CASSYRGIPNNEQFF
TRBJ2-7	-	TRBV5-1	TRBD2	TGCGCCAGCAGCTTGGGTTTTGGCGGTCTAGCGGAGATATTGTACGAGCAGTACTTC	CASSLGFGGLAEILYEQYF
TRBJ2-3	-	TRBV13	-	TGTGCCAGCAGCTTCGGGGGTGGGGGGACAGATACGCAGTATTTT	CASSFGGGGTDTQYF
TRBJ1-5	-	TRBV28	-	TGTGCCAGCAGTTTATCTGTCCAGCCCCAGCATTTT	CASSLSVQPQHF
TRBJ2-2	-	TRBV5-6	-	TGTGCCAGCACCATTTTCGACAGGAACACCGGGGAGCTGTTTTTT	CASTIFDRNTGELFF
TRBJ2-2	-	TRBV11-3	-	TGTGCCAGCAGCTTAGACGGGAACACCGGGGAGCTGTTTTTT	CASSLDGNTGELFF
TRBJ2-5	-	TRBV5-1	-	TGCGCCAGCAGCGGGGGGAAAGAGACCCAGTACTTC	CASSGGKETQYF
TRBJ1-5	-	TRBV6-5	TRBD1	TGTGCCAGCAGTAACAGGGGGCGGGAGCCCCAGCATTTT	CASSNRGREPQHF